This T cell receptor beta chain was recovered during a study of CD4 T cells in relation to SARS-CoV-2 and coronaviruses. Unexposed donor CD4+ T cells date from 2011-2018, before the COVID-19 pandemic. Isolation of CD4+ T cells took place after about 10 days in culture. Only one count was recorded for this clone. What it binds is not known. The CDR3 is 14 amino acids. The V gene lost 8 bases and the J gene lost 4 bases, with 18 bases spanning the gap. Looked up from germline, CDR1 is MNHEY and CDR2 is SVGAGI. Libraries were prepared by immunoSEQ multiplex PCR; TCRdb keeps only in-frame clonotypes and omits some of them. In the table there are tens of thousands of clones, about 81% of which are singletons.

The sequence was collected from a human donor in good health. Material: CD4+ T cells from PBMCs, cultured in vitro. V usage is TRBV6-5 and J usage is TRBJ2-7; D is perhaps TRBD1 or TRBD2 (5 bases each). DNA for the CDR3: TGTGCCAGCGGGGACGCGGGCCTCGGTTACGAGCAGTACTTC. Translated, it gives CASGDAGLGYEQYF.